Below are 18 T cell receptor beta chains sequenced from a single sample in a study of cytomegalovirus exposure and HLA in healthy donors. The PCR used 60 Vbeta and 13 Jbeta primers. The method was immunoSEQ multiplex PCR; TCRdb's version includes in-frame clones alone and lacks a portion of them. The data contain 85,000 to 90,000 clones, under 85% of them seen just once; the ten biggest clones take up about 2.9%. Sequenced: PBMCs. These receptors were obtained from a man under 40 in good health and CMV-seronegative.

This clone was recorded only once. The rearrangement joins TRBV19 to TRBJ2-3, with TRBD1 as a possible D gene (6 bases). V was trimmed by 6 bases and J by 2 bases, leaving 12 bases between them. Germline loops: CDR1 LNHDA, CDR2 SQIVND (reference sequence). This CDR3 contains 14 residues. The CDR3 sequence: CASRPGQNTDTQYF. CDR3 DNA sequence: TGTGCCAGTAGGCCGGGACAAAACACAGATACGCAGTATTTT.

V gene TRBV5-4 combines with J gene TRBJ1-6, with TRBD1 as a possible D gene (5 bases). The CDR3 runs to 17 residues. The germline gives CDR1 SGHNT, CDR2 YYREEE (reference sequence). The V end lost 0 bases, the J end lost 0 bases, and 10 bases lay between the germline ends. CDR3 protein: CASSLDAGGSYNSPLHF. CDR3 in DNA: TGTGCCAGCAGCTTGGACGCCGGGGGCTCCTATAATTCACCCCTCCACTTT.

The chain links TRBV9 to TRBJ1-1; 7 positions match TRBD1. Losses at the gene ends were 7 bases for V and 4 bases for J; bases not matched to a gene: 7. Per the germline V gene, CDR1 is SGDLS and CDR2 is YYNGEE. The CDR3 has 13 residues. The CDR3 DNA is TGTGCCAGCGGAGGGGGCCGGAGCACTGAAGCTTTCTTT. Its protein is CASGGGRSTEAFF. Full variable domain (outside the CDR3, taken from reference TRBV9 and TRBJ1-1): DSGVTQTPKHLITATGQRVTLRCSPRSGDLSVYWYQQSLDQGLQFLIQYYNGEERAKGNILERFSAQQFPDLHSELNLSSLELGDSALYFCASGGGRSTEAFFGQGTRLTVV.

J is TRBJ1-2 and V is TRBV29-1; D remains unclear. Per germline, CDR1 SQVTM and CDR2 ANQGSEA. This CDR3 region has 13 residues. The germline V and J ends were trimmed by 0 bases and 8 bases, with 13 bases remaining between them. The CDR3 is CSVEDLQRRGYTF. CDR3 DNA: TGCAGCGTTGAAGATCTACAGAGAAGGGGCTACACCTTC.

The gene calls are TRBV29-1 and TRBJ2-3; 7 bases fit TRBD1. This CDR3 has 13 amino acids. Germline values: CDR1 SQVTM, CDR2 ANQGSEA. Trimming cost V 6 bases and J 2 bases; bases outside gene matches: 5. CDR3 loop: CSVTGRITDTQYF. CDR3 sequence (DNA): TGCAGCGTGACAGGGCGTATCACAGATACGCAGTATTTT.

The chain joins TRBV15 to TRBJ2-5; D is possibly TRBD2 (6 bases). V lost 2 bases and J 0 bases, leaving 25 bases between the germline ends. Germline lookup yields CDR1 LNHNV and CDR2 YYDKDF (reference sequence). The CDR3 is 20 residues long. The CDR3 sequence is CATSRQRHEEGLLYQETQYF. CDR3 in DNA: TGTGCCACCAGCAGACAAAGACATGAGGAGGGGCTCTTGTACCAAGAGACCCAGTACTTC. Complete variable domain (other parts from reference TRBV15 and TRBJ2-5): DAMVIQNPRYQVTQFGKPVTLSCSQTLNHNVMYWYQQKSSQAPKLLFHYYDKDFNNEADTPDNFQSRRPNTSFCFLDIRSPGLGDTAMYLCATSRQRHEEGLLYQETQYFGPGTRLLVL.

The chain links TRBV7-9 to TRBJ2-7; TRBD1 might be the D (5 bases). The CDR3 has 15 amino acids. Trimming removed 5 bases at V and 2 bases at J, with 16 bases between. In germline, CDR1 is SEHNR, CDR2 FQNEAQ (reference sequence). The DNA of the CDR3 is TGTGCCAGCAGCCTCACAGGAACGCTTGCCTACGAGCAGTACTTC. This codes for CASSLTGTLAYEQYF.

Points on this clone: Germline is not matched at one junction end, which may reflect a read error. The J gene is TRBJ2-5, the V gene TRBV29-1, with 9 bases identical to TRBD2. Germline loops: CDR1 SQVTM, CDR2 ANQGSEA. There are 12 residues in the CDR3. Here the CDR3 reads CSVEAGGPPQYF. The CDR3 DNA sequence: TGCAGCGTAGAAGCGGGAGGCCCCCCCCAGTACTTC.

For the CDR3, the DNA is TGTGCCAGCATTAAATCGGGTAACACTGAAGCTTTCTTT. It is translated as CASIKSGNTEAFF. The chain is built from TRBV6-5 and TRBJ1-1; D remains ambiguous. The CDR3 extends over 13 amino acids. The germline gives CDR1 MNHEY, CDR2 SVGAGI. Between the trimmed V and J ends, which lost 7 bases and 2 bases, there was a span of 11 bases.

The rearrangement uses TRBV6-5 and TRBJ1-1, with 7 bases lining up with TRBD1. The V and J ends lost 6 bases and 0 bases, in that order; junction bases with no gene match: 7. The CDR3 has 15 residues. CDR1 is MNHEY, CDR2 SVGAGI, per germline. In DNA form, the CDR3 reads TGTGCCAGCAGAACTACAGGGGCGATGAACACTGAAGCTTTCTTT. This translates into CASRTTGAMNTEAFF.

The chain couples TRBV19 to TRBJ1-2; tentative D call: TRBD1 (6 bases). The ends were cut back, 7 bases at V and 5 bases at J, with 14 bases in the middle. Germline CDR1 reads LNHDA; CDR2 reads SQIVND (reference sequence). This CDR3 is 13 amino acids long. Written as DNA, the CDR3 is TGTGCCAGTACCCCGGACAGCCCATATGGCTACACCTTC. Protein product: CASTPDSPYGYTF.

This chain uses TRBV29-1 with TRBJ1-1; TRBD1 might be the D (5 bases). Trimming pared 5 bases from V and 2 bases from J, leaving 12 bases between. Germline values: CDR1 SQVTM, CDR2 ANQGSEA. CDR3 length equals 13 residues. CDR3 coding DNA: TGCAGCGTTCTGACAGCGGGTAACACTGAAGCTTTCTTT. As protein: CSVLTAGNTEAFF.

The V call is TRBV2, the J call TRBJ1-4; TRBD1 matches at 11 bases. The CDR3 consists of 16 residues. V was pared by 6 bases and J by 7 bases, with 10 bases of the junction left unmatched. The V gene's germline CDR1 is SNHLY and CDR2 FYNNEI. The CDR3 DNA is TGTGCCAGCAGGGGGACAGGGGGTTCGATAAGTGAAAAACTGTTTTTT. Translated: CASRGTGGSISEKLFF.

The CDR3 nucleotides read TGTGCCAGCAGCCCGTTCCACCCGAAGAGGGACACTGAAGCTTTCTTT. Protein sequence: CASSPFHPKRDTEAFF. V usage is TRBV7-8 and J usage is TRBJ1-1; D is unresolved. The ends were cut back, 5 bases at V and 3 bases at J, with 19 bases in the middle. The germline V gene encodes CDR1 SGHVS and CDR2 FQNEAQ. The CDR3 contains 16 residues.

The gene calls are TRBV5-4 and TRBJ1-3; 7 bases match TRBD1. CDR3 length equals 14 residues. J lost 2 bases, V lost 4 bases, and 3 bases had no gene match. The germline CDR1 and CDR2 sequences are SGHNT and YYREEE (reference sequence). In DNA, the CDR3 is TGTGCCAGCAGCAAAGACAGGGCTGGAAACACCATATATTTT. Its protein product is CASSKDRAGNTIYF. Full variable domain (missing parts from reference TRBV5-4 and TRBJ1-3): ETGVTQSPTHLIKTRGQQVTLRCSSQSGHNTVSWYQQALGQGPQFIFQYYREEENGRGNFPPRFSGLQFPNYSSELNVNALELDDSALYLCASSKDRAGNTIYFGEGSWLTVV.

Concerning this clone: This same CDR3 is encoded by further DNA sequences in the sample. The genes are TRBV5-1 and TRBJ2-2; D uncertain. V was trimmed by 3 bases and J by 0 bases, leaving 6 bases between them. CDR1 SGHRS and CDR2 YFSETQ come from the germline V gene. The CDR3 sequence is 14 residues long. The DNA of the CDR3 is TGCGCCAGCAGCTCGAGTACGAACACCGGGGAGCTGTTTTTT. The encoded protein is CASSSSTNTGELFF.

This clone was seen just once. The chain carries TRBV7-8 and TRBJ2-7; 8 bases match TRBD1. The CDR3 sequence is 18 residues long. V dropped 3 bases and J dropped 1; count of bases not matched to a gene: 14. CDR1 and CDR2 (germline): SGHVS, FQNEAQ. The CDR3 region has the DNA TGTGCCAGCAGCTTGGGGGAACGGACAGGGAGTCTGTCCTACGAGCAGTACTTC. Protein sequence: CASSLGERTGSLSYEQYF.

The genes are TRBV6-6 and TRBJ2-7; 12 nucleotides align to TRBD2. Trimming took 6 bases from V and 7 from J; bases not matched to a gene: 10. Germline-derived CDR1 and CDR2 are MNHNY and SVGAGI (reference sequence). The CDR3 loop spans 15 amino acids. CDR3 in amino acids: CASRRTSGEPGEQYF. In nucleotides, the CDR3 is TGTGCCAGCAGGAGGACTAGCGGGGAGCCGGGAGAGCAGTACTTC.